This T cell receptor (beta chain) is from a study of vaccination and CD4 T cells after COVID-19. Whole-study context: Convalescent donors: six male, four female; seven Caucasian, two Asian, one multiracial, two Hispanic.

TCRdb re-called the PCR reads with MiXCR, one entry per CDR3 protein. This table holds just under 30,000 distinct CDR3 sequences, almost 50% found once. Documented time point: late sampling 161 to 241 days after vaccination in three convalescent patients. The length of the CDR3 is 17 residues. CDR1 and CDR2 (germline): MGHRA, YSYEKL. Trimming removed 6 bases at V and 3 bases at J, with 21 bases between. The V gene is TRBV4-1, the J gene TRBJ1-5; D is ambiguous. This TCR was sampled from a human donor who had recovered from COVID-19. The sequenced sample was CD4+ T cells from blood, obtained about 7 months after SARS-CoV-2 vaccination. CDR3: CASSNLPWTVINQPQHF. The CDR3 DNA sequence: TGCGCCAGCAGTAACCTCCCTTGGACGGTAATCAATCAGCCCCAGCATTTT.